This T cell receptor beta chain stems from a study of T cells after yellow fever vaccination. CDR1 is LGHNA, CDR2 YNFKEQ, per germline. Trimming removed 1 base from V and 8 bases from J, with 33 bases in between. This CDR3 spans 22 amino acids. TCRdb reprocessed the 5' RACE reads via MiXCR and lists one record per CDR3 protein. Seen here are around 330,000 distinct CDR3 sequences, approximately 3.9% observed once, and the top ten hold roughly a quarter. Study-wide results and caveats: Clones from primary vaccination mostly reappeared after the booster (around 96% CD4, approximately 86% CD8). Sorted repertoires could include abundant contaminating clonotypes from bulk cells.

For this clonotype: What it binds is unknown.

The genes are TRBV4-2 and TRBJ1-6, with D maybe TRBD1 (6 bases). The sequence was obtained from a young man who received the YFV17D yellow fever vaccine. The sample in question was PBMCs, obtained on the day of the yellow fever booster vaccination. This CDR3 reads CASSQGERGGATPLPVYSPLHF. In DNA, the CDR3 is TGTGCCAGCAGCCAAGGAGAAAGGGGGGGGGCGACACCCCTCCCGGTTTATTCACCCCTCCACTTT.